This T cell receptor (beta chain) is from a study of shared clonotypes between healthy human individuals. Per germline, CDR1 SGHVS and CDR2 FQNEAQ. J lost 3 bases, V lost 3 bases, and 5 bases had no gene match. The CDR3 extends over 15 amino acids. Produced via immunoSEQ multiplex PCR; TCRdb's table is partial and in-frame only. Among roughly 720,000 clones, 90% were seen once, and the ten largest hold 30% to 35%. The sample comprised memory CD8+ T cells from PBMCs. Subset meaning: CD45RO+ cells pooled with CCR7-negative TemRA cells. This receptor was identified in a man aged 18 to 29 in good health. Some clones in this sample may be carry-over from other donors' samples. This chain links TRBV7-8 with TRBJ2-7; 10 nucleotides agree with TRBD2. CDR3 in DNA: TGTGCCAGCAGCTTCCGACTAGCGGGTCACTACGAGCAGTACTTC. This translates into CASSFRLAGHYEQYF.